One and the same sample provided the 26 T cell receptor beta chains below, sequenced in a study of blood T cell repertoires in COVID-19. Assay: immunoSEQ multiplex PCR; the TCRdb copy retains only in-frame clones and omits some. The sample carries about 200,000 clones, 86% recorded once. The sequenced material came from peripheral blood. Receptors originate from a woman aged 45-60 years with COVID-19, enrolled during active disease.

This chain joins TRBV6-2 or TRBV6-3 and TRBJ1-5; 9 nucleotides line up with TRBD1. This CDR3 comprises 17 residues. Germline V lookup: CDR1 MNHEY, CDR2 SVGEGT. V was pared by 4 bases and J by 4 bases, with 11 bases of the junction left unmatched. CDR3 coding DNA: TGTGCCAGCAGTTCGGCCGCCTTTGACAGGGGGAATCAGCCCCAGCATTTT. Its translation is CASSSAAFDRGNQPQHF.

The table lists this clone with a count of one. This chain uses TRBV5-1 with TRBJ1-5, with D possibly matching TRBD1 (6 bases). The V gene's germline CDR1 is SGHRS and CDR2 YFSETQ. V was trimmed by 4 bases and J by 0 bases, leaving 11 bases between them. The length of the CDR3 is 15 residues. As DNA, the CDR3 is TGCGCCAGCAGCCCCACAGGGAATAGCAATCAGCCCCAGCATTTT. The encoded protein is CASSPTGNSNQPQHF. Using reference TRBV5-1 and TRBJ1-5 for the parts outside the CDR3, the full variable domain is KAGVTQTPRYLIKTRGQQVTLSCSPISGHRSVSWYQQTPGQGLQFLFEYFSETQRNKGNFPGRFSGRQFSNSRSEMNVSTLELGDSALYLCASSPTGNSNQPQHFGDGTRLSIL.

DNA for the CDR3: TGCGCCAGCAGCTTGGCCCATCTAAGCGGGATGCGTGGCACCGGGGAGCTGTTTTTT. Its protein is CASSLAHLSGMRGTGELFF. The chain links TRBV5-1 to TRBJ2-2; 7 nucleotides line up with TRBD2. From germline, CDR1 is SGHRS and CDR2 YFSETQ. CDR3 length: 19 residues. Trimming took 0 bases from V and 4 from J; bases not matched to a gene: 15.

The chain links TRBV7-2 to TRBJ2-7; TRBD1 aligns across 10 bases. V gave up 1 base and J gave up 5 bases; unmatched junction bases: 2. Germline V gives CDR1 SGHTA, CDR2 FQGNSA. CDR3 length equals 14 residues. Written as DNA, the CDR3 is TGTGCCAGCAGCTTAGGGGACAGGGGCAACGAGCAGTACTTC. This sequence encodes CASSLGDRGNEQYF.

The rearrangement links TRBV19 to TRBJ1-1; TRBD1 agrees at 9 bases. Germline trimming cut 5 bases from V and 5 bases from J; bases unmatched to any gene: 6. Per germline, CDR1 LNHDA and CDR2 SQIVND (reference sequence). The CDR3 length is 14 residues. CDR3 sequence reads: CASSPGQGWTEAFF. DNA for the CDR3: TGTGCCAGTAGTCCGGGACAGGGATGGACTGAAGCTTTCTTT.

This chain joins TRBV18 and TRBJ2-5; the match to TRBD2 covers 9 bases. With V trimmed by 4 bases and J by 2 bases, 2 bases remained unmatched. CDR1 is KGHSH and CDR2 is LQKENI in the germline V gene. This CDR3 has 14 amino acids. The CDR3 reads CASSLAGVQETQYF. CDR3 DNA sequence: TGTGCCAGCTCACTAGCGGGGGTTCAAGAGACCCAGTACTTC.

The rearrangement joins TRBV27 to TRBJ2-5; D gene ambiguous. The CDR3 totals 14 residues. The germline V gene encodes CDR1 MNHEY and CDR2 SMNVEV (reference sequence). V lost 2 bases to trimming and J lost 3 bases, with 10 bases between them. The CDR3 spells CASSLRNREETQYF. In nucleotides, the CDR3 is TGTGCCAGCAGTTTAAGGAACAGAGAAGAGACCCAGTACTTC.

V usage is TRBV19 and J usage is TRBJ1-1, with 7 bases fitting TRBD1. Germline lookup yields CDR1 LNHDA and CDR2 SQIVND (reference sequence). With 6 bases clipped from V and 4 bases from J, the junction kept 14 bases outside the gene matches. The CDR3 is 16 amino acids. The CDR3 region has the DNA TGTGCCAGTAGGGGGATCGGACAGGCTTCGCTCACTGAAGCTTTCTTT. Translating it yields CASRGIGQASLTEAFF.

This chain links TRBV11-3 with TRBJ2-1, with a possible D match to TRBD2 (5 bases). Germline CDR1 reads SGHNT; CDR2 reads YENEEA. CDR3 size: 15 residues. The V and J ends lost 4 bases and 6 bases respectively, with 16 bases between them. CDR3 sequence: CASSSIGGLSNEQFF. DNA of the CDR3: TGTGCCAGCAGCTCAATAGGAGGATTGAGCAATGAGCAGTTCTTC. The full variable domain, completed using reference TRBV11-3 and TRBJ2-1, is EAGVVQSPRYKIIEKKQPVAFWCNPISGHNTLYWYLQNLGQGPELLIRYENEEAVDDSQLPKDRFSAERLKGVDSTLKIQPAELGDSAVYLCASSSIGGLSNEQFFGPGTRLTVL.

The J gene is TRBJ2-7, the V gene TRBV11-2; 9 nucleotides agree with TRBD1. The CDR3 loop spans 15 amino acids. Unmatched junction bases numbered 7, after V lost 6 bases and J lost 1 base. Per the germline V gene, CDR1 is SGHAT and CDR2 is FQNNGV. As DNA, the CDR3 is TGTGCCAGCAGACCGGCCGGGACAGGGTCCTACGAGCAGTACTTC. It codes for CASRPAGTGSYEQYF. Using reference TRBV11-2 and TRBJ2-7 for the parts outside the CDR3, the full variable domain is EAGVAQSPRYKIIEKRQSVAFWCNPISGHATLYWYQQILGQGPKLLIQFQNNGVVDDSQLPKDRFSAERLKGVDSTLKIQPAKLEDSAVYLCASRPAGTGSYEQYFGPGTRLTVT.

CDR3 bases: TGTGCCAGTAGTCCGGGACAGGGGTTAGTAGCTTTCTTT. This encodes CASSPGQGLVAFF. V and J are TRBV19 and TRBJ1-1, with 10 nucleotides matching TRBD1. Germline V CDR1 and CDR2: LNHDA, SQIVND (reference sequence). The CDR3 sequence is 13 residues long. The V gene end was trimmed by 5 bases and the J gene end by 10 bases; junction bases not matched to a gene: 7.

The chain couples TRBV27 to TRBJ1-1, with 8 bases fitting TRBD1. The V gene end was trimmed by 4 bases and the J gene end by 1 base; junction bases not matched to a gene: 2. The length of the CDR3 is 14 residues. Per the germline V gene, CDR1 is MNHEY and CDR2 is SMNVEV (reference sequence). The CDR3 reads CASSWDRRNTEAFF. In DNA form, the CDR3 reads TGTGCCAGCAGTTGGGACAGGAGGAACACTGAAGCTTTCTTT.

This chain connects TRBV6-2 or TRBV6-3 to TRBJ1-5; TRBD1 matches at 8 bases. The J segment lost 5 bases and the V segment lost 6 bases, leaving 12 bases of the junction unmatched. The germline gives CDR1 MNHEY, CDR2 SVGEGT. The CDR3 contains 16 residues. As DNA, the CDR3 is TGTGCCAGCAGCCCCCTAGGACAGGGCTTAGATCAGCCCCAGCATTTT. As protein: CASSPLGQGLDQPQHF.

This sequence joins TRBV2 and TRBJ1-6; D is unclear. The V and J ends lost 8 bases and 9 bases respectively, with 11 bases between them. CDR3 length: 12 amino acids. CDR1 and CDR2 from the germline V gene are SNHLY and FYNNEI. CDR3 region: CASEVLGSPLHF. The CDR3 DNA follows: TGTGCCAGCGAGGTACTGGGTTCACCCCTCCACTTT.

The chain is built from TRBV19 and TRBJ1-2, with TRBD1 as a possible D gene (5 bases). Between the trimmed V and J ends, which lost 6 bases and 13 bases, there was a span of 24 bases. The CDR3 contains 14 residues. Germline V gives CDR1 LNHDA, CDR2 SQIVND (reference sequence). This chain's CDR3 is CASRDGGILGQSTF. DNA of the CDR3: TGTGCCAGTAGAGACGGGGGTATATTGGGGCAAAGCACCTTC.

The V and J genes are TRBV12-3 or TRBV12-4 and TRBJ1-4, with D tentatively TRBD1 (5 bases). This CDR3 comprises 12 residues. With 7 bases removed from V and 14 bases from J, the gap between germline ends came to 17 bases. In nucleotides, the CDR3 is TGTGCCAGCACCCTCCCGGGACTTTCGCTGTTTTTT. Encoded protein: CASTLPGLSLFF.

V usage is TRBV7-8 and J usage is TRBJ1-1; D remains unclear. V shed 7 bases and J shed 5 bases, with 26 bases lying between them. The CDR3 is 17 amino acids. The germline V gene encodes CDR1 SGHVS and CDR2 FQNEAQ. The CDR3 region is CASTQRRLAGRRTEAFF. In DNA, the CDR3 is TGTGCCAGCACCCAACGCCGATTAGCGGGGAGGAGGACTGAAGCTTTCTTT.

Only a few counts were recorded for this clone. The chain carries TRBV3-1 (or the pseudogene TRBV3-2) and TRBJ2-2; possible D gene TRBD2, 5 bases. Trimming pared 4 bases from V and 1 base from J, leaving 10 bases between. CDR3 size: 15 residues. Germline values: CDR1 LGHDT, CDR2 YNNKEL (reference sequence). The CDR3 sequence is CASSRGALNTGELFF. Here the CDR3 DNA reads TGTGCCAGCAGCCGGGGAGCGTTGAACACCGGGGAGCTGTTTTTT.

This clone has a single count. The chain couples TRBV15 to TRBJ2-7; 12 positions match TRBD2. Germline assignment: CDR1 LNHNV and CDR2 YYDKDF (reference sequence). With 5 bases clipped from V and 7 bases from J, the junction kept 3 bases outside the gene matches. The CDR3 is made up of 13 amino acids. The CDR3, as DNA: TGTGCCACCAGCCTAGCGGGGGGGAGAGAGCAGTACGTC. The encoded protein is CATSLAGGREQYV.

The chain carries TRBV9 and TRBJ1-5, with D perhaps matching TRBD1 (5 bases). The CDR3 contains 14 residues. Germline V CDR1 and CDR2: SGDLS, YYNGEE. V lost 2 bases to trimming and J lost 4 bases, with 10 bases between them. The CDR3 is CASSVTGGNQPQHF. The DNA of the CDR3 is TGTGCCAGCAGCGTCACAGGTGGGAATCAGCCCCAGCATTTT.

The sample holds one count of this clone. CDR3 DNA: TGTGCCAGCGGAGGGGACAGGCTACAAGAGACCCAGTACTTC. Its translation is CASGGDRLQETQYF. The genes are TRBV5-8 and TRBJ2-5; 8 bases align to TRBD1. This CDR3 has 14 residues. The trim removed 7 bases at V and 2 bases at J, leaving 7 bases unmatched. CDR1 and CDR2 from the germline V gene are SGHTS and YDEGEE.

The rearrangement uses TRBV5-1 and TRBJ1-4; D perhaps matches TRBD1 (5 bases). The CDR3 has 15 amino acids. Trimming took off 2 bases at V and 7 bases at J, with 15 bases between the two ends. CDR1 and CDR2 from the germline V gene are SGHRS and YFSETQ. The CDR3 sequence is CASSLSLGEVEKLFF. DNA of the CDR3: TGCGCCAGCAGCTTAAGTTTGGGGGAGGTTGAAAAACTGTTTTTT.

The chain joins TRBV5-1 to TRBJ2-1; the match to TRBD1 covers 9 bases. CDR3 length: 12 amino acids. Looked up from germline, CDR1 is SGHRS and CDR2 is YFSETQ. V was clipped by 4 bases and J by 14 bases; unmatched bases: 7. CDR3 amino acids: CASSPGQGIKFF. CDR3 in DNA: TGCGCCAGCAGCCCGGGACAGGGTATTAAGTTCTTC. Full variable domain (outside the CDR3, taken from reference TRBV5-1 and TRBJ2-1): KAGVTQTPRYLIKTRGQQVTLSCSPISGHRSVSWYQQTPGQGLQFLFEYFSETQRNKGNFPGRFSGRQFSNSRSEMNVSTLELGDSALYLCASSPGQGIKFFGPGTRLTVL.

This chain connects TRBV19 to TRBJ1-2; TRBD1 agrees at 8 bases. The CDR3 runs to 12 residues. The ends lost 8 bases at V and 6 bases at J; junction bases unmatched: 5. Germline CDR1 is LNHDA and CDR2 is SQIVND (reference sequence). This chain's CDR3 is CASQTGVNGYTF. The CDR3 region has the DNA TGTGCCAGTCAGACAGGGGTTAATGGCTACACCTTC.

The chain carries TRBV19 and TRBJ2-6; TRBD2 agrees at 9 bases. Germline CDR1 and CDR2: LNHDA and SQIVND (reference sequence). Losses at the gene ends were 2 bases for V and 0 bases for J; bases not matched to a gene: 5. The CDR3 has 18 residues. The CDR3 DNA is TGTGCCAGTAGTATAAGGCTAGCGGGGCCCTCTGGGGCCAACGTCCTGACTTTC. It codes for CASSIRLAGPSGANVLTF.

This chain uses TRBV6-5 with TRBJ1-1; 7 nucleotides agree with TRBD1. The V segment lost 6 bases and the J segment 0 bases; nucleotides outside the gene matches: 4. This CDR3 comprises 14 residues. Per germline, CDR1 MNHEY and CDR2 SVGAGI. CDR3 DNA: TGTGCCAGCAGGGGCGACAGGGTGAACACTGAAGCTTTCTTT. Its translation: CASRGDRVNTEAFF.